This T cell receptor beta chain emerged from a study of CD8 T cells in ankylosing spondylitis. General study results and limits: In peripheral blood, disease-linked CD8+ clones occurred at relatively low frequencies. In reactive arthritis synovial fluid and blood, some motif variants had been reported before. A motif of fewer than ten highly homologous TCR beta variants was seen as apparently characteristic of ankylosing spondylitis blood.

This clonotype turned up a few times. Antigen specificity is unknown. The CDR3 has 15 amino acids. V was pared by 4 bases and J by 3 bases, with 17 bases between. Germline-derived CDR1 and CDR2 are SGHKS and YYEKEE (reference sequence). Quantitative molecular-barcoded 5'-RACE generated the TCR beta libraries. TCRdb re-called the 5' RACE reads through MiXCR, storing one row per CDR3 protein. This table has some 840,000 distinct CDR3 sequences, about 11% appearing once. The genes are TRBV5-5 and TRBJ2-7; D gene ambiguous. This receptor was taken from a male donor with ankylosing spondylitis. Sequencing input: blood, either unsorted or a sorted T cell fraction (not recorded which). The CDR3 sequence is CASSPMNSLRYEQYF. DNA for the CDR3: TGTGCCAGCAGCCCAATGAACTCCCTTCGCTACGAGCAGTACTTC.